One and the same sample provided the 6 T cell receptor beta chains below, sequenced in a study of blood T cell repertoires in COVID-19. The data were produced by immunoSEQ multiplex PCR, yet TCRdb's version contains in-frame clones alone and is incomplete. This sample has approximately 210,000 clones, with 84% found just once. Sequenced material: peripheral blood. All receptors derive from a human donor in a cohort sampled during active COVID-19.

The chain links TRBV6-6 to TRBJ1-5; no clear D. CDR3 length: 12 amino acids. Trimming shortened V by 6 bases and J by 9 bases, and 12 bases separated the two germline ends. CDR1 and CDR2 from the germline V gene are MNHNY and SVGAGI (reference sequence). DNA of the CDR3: TGTGCCAGCAGCCACTCCCTCCGGCCCCAGCATTTT. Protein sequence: CASSHSLRPQHF.

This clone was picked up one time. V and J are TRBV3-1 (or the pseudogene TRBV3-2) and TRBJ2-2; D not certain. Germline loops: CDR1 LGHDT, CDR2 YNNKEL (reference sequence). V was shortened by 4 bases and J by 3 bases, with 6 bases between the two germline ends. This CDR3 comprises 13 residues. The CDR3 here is CASSPPYTGELFF. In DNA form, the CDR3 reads TGTGCCAGCAGCCCTCCCTACACCGGGGAGCTGTTTTTT.

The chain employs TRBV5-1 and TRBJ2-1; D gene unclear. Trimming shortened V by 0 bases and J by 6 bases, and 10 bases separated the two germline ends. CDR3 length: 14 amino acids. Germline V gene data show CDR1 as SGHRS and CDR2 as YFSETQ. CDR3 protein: CASSLGGNFNEQFF. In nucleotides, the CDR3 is TGCGCCAGCAGCTTGGGCGGAAACTTCAATGAGCAGTTCTTC.

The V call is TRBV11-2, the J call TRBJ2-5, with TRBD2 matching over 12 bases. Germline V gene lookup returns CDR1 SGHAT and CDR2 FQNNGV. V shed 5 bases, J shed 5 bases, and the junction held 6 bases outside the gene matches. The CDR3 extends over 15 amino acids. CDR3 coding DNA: TGTGCCAGCAGCACCGTAACTAGCGGGAGGGAGACCCAGTACTTC. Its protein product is CASSTVTSGRETQYF. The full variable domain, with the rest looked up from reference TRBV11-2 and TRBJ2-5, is EAGVAQSPRYKIIEKRQSVAFWCNPISGHATLYWYQQILGQGPKLLIQFQNNGVVDDSQLPKDRFSAERLKGVDSTLKIQPAKLEDSAVYLCASSTVTSGRETQYFGPGTRLLVL.

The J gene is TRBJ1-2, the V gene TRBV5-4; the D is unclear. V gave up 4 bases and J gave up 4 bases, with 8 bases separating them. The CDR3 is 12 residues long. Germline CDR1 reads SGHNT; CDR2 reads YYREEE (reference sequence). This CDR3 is CASSREGYGYTF. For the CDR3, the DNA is TGTGCCAGCAGCCGGGAAGGCTATGGCTACACCTTC.

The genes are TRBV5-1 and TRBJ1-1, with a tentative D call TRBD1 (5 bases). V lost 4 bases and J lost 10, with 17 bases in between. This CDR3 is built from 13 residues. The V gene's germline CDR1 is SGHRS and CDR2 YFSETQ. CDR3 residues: CASSIGQQDLAFF. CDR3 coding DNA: TGCGCCAGCAGCATCGGACAACAAGATTTAGCTTTCTTT.